The present TCR beta chain was sequenced within a study of control samples from healthy donors and cancer patients. Clones were read by immunoSEQ multiplex PCR, and TCRdb kept only the in-frame ones, dropping some. The sample includes 150,000 to 200,000 clones, around 90% seen only once; the top ten take 12%. Sequencing input: blood. The clonotype comes from a man younger than 45 in good health.

The CDR3 DNA reads TGTGCCAGCAGTACGGAGAGCTTGCAAAAACTGTTTTTT. Translation: CASSTESLQKLFF. V is TRBV27 and J is TRBJ1-4, with D hard to call. This CDR3 has 13 amino acids. Trimming took 5 bases from V and 9 from J, leaving 13 bases between them. Germline assignment: CDR1 MNHEY and CDR2 SMNVEV (reference sequence).